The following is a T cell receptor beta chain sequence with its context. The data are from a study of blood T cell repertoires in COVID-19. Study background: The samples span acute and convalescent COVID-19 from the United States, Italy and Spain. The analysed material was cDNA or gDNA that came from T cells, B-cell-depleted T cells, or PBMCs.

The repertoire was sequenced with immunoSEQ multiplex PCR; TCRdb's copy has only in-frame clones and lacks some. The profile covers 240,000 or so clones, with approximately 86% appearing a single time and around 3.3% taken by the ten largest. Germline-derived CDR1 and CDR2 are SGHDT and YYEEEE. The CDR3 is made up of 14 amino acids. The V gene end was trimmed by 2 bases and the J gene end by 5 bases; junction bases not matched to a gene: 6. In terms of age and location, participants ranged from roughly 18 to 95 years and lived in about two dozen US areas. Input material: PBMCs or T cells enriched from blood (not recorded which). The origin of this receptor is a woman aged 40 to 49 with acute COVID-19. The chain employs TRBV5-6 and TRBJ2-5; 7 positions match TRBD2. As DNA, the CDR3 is TGTGCCAGCAGCTTAGGACTAGGGGTTGAGACCCAGTACTTC. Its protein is CASSLGLGVETQYF.